The TCR beta chain described here comes from a study of blood T cell repertoires in COVID-19. The V end was cut by 8 bases, the J end by 6 bases, with 16 bases between. In germline, CDR1 is WSHSY, CDR2 SAAADI. The CDR3 runs 13 residues. The method was immunoSEQ multiplex PCR; TCRdb's version includes in-frame clones alone and lacks a portion of them. The sample includes 70,000 or so clones, around nine tenths of them seen just once. This clonotype originated in a human donor in a cohort sampled during active COVID-19. The chain joins TRBV10-2 to TRBJ1-2; TRBD1 might be the D (5 bases). Source material: peripheral blood. The CDR3 bases are TGCGCCAGCGCCTTTCCAGGGAACAATGGCTACACCTTC. Protein: CASAFPGNNGYTF.